This paragraph reports one TCR beta chain. The clone's antigen remains unknown. No per-base quality is available; no much larger clone lies one base away. Library method: RT-PCR. Sequenced on an Illumina HiSeq 2500. In TCRdb, the public reads were trimmed at Q25 with fastp and aligned with MiXCR, with productive beta chains retained. Rows matching on CDR3 protein sequence are summarized as one entry with the most common DNA and genes. The sample table lists about 540,000 distinct CDR3 sequences, roughly 25% of them with a count of one. The ten largest clonotypes hold 2.5% to 3% of the sample. These data come from a study of response to subunit inactivated influenza vaccine (dated by TCRdb to between 2017 and 2018). At the level of the whole study: To follow how T cells responded to a trivalent subunit inactivated influenza vaccine, the researchers relied on deep quantitative profiling of the T cell receptor repertoire.

Results the study describes overall, beyond this receptor: It was suggested by the authors that each seasonal influenza vaccination may recruit only a limited number of new T cells.

Sequences SGHDN (CDR1) and FVKESK (CDR2) are obtained from the germline V gene. Taken from cysteine to phenylalanine, the CDR3 has 13 residues. Only the CDR3 DNA is retained, 39 bases long and in frame from the first base. V and J lose 4 bases and 1 base, and a span of 7 bases separates them. The sample was also reused in another study, on T cells expressing NK-cell markers. The second study's paper adds: TCR beta cDNA libraries were prepared using 5'RACE template switching, which introduced a universal primer site and unique molecular identifiers. Three sorted T-cell subsets (CD3+CD56+NKG2C+, CD3+CD56+NKG2C- and CD3+CD56-NKG2C+) from 7 to 9 donors had their TCR beta-chain repertoires profiled. Among the eight sequenced donors, seven were HCMV-seropositive and one was HCMV-seronegative. In several experiments an anti-gammadeltaTCR antibody was added to restrict sorting to alphabetaTCR-expressing T cells. For 5 or 6 donors, the dominant CD3+CD56+NKG2C+ clonotypes were among the top 10 CD8+ clonotypes and accounted for about 1.0-7.0% of CD8+ T cells. Those dominant clonotypes were again the most abundant among CD3+CD56-NKG2C+ cells in four donors, at about 28.3-60.1%. Whether the expanded NKG2C-expressing T cell clones were specific for HCMV antigens remained unclear. Randomly selected healthy volunteers, three men and five women, were used as the eight sequenced donors. To determine HCMV serostatus, a commercial ELISA kit was used to detect HCMV-specific IgG in serum. Ficoll density gradient centrifugation was used to isolate peripheral blood mononuclear cells from blood. Magnetic immunoseparation with Miltenyi isolation kits was used to isolate CD4+ and CD8+ T cells from PBMC. Synthesis of cDNA was primed from the TCR beta constant segment and was followed by two consecutive PCR amplification steps. Illumina HiSeq 2000/2500, MiSeq or NextSeq was used to sequence libraries as 2 x 150 bp reads. MIGEC handled demultiplexing of the reads and grouping by UMI, while MiTCR was used to assemble and quantify clonotypes. To remove erroneous sequences, TCR cDNA sequences were retained only when supported by two or more reads. The tcR package was used for downstream repertoire analysis, and clonotypes were matched across fractions by CDR3 nucleotide sequence plus V segment. Antigen specificity was annotated against VDJdb with VDJmatch, allowing one amino acid substitution in CDR3.

This clonotype was sampled from a man over 45 who received an inactivated influenza vaccine. Donor details come from another sample of the same person, matched by shared clones. This chain joins TRBV14 to TRBJ1-2; the D gene cannot be resolved reliably. The sequenced sample was CD4+ T cells sorted from PBMCs, obtained 11 to 12 days after vaccination. The nucleotide sequence is TGTGCCAGCAGCCGGGAAATTAACTATGGCTACACCTTC. Translated, this is CASSREINYGYTF.